This passage covers 30 T cell receptor beta chains from one sample sequenced in a study of T cells after yellow fever vaccination. Each CDR3 protein is one row after TCRdb ran MiXCR on the 5' RACE reads. Of fewer than 150,000 distinct CDR3 sequences listed, roughly 6.8% are singletons. The sample here was CD4+ T cells sorted from PBMCs, taken roughly 45 days after the first yellow fever vaccination. Source of these receptors: a man aged 18 to 35 who received the YFV17D yellow fever vaccine.

This clonotype was counted ten times or more. J is TRBJ1-1 and V is TRBV6-5; D may be TRBD1 (5 bases). V lost 2 bases and J 6 bases, leaving 16 bases between the germline ends. The CDR3 is 15 residues long. Per germline, CDR1 MNHEY and CDR2 SVGAGI. CDR3 DNA sequence: TGTGCCAGCAGTTACCGCGGGACCGCGGGCTCTGAAGCTTTCTTT. Translating gives CASSYRGTAGSEAFF.

The V and J genes are TRBV20-1 and TRBJ2-3, with TRBD1 matching 7 bases. V was pared by 6 bases and J by 2 bases, with 11 bases of the junction left unmatched. The CDR3 runs to 15 residues. The germline V gene has CDR1 DFQATT and CDR2 SNEGSKA (reference sequence). CDR3 sequence: CSAIDRVPNTDTQYF. CDR3 nucleotide sequence: TGCAGTGCCATCGACAGGGTCCCTAACACAGATACGCAGTATTTT.

This clonotype was detected ten times or more. The CDR3 reads CASSQDYPVPTEAFF. Written as DNA, the CDR3 is TGCGCCAGCAGCCAAGATTACCCAGTACCCACTGAAGCTTTCTTT. The V call is TRBV4-1, the J call TRBJ1-1; no reliable D call. The CDR3 has 15 amino acids. The V gene's germline CDR1 is MGHRA and CDR2 YSYEKL. Trimming left V 0 bases short and J 4 bases short, with 12 bases between.

This clonotype was detected ten times or more. V is TRBV6-2 or TRBV6-3 and J is TRBJ1-3, with D tentatively TRBD1 (6 bases). This CDR3 contains 20 residues. With 2 bases removed from V and 0 bases from J, the gap between germline ends came to 23 bases. Germline V gives CDR1 MNHEY, CDR2 SVGEGT. The CDR3 DNA reads TGTGCCAGCAGTTACCCGGGACATCACTCACAGGATCACTCTGGAAACACCATATATTTT. Encoded protein: CASSYPGHHSQDHSGNTIYF.

At least ten counts were recorded for this clonotype. CDR3 loop: CATSDVAGGTDTQYF. CDR3 DNA sequence: TGTGCCACCAGTGACGTAGCGGGGGGTACAGATACGCAGTATTTT. The chain links TRBV24-1 to TRBJ2-3, with 10 bases identical to TRBD2. CDR1 and CDR2 from the germline V gene are KGHDR and SFDVKD. Losses at the gene ends were 4 bases for V and 3 bases for J; bases not matched to a gene: 3. This CDR3 region has 15 residues.

This clonotype was counted at least ten times. The genes are TRBV12-3 or TRBV12-4 and TRBJ2-7; either TRBD1 or TRBD2 may supply D (5 bases each). There are 14 residues in the CDR3. The V and J ends lost 6 bases and 3 bases respectively, with 15 bases between them. The CDR3 is CASSMNGAHYEQYF. CDR3 nucleotide sequence: TGTGCCAGCAGCATGAACGGGGCCCACTACGAGCAGTACTTC.

In its sample, this clonotype was seen many times. The chain couples TRBV9 to TRBJ2-1; 13 positions match TRBD2. The germline CDR1 and CDR2 sequences are SGDLS and YYNGEE. J was trimmed by 6 bases and V by 4 bases; bases with no gene match: 4. The length of the CDR3 is 15 residues. In nucleotides, the CDR3 is TGTGCCAGCAGCACGACTAGCGGGGGGCTCAATGAGCAGTTCTTC. The encoded protein is CASSTTSGGLNEQFF.

This clonotype was observed many times. J is TRBJ2-2 and V is TRBV11-2; the match to TRBD2 covers 8 bases. This CDR3 has 15 residues. J was trimmed by 7 bases and V by 3 bases; bases with no gene match: 7. The germline V gene encodes CDR1 SGHAT and CDR2 FQNNGV. CDR3 in amino acids: CASSFQAGGVGELFF. The CDR3 DNA reads TGTGCCAGCAGCTTTCAGGCGGGGGGAGTCGGGGAGCTGTTTTTT.

This clonotype has a handful of counts. This chain connects TRBV5-1 to TRBJ1-6; D is unresolved. CDR3 length equals 13 residues. Germline CDR1 and CDR2: SGHRS and YFSETQ. Trimming cost V 4 bases and J 6 bases, with 8 bases left between them. CDR3 sequence (DNA): TGCGCCAGCAGCGCCTCGGTTAATTCACCCCTCCACTTT. This codes for CASSASVNSPLHF.

This clonotype was detected many times. The rearrangement uses TRBV29-1 and TRBJ1-1; possibly TRBD1 for D (5 bases). V gave up 3 bases and J gave up 6 bases, with 11 bases separating them. CDR1 is SQVTM, CDR2 ANQGSEA, per germline. CDR3 size: 12 residues. The CDR3 sequence: CSVDRVLAEAFF. In DNA form, the CDR3 reads TGCAGCGTTGACAGGGTACTGGCTGAAGCTTTCTTT.

The sample holds many counts of this clonotype. V and J are TRBV12-3 or TRBV12-4 and TRBJ1-1, with a tentative D call TRBD1 (5 bases). V lost 10 bases and J lost 1, with 13 bases in between. The CDR3 extends over 13 amino acids. CDR3 sequence (DNA): TGTGCCACAAAGTGGGGGGAGAACACTGAAGCTTTCTTT. Translated: CATKWGENTEAFF.

Many counts were recorded for this clonotype. This CDR3 is CASSLVQQNTEAFF. CDR3 sequence (DNA): TGCGCCAGCAGCTTGGTGCAGCAGAACACTGAAGCTTTCTTT. The chain joins TRBV5-1 to TRBJ1-1, with D unclear. The CDR3 is 14 amino acids. V was cut by 0 bases and J by 1 base, with 7 bases left in between. CDR1 is SGHRS, CDR2 YFSETQ, per germline.

This clonotype came up many times. The rearrangement links TRBV14 to TRBJ1-1; no reliable D call. V gave up 3 bases and J gave up 0 bases, with 5 bases separating them. This CDR3 comprises 13 residues. From germline, CDR1 is SGHDN and CDR2 FVKESK. The CDR3 protein is CASSHKLNTEAFF. Here the CDR3 DNA reads TGTGCCAGCAGCCATAAATTGAACACTGAAGCTTTCTTT. Full variable domain (rest looked up from reference TRBV14 and TRBJ1-1): EAGVTQFPSHSVIEKGQTVTLRCDPISGHDNLYWYRRVMGKEIKFLLHFVKESKQDESGMPNNRFLAERTGGTYSTLKVQPAELEDSGVYFCASSHKLNTEAFFGQGTRLTVV.

In this sample, this clonotype turned up many times. The J gene is TRBJ1-1, the V gene TRBV29-1; D unclear. V lost 3 bases, J lost 10 bases, and 6 bases lay in between. Germline assignment: CDR1 SQVTM and CDR2 ANQGSEA. This CDR3 is 9 amino acids long. The CDR3 region is CSVEVGAFF. The CDR3 DNA follows: TGCAGCGTTGAGGTAGGAGCTTTCTTT. Filled out from reference TRBV29-1 and TRBJ1-1, the complete variable domain reads SAVISQKPSRDICQRGTSLTIQCQVDSQVTMMFWYRQQPGQSLTLIATANQGSEATYESGFVIDKFPISRPNLTFSTLTVSNMSPEDSSIYLCSVEVGAFFGQGTRLTVV.

In its sample, this clonotype was seen many times. The rearrangement uses TRBV4-3 and TRBJ1-4; a possible D gene is TRBD1 (5 bases). Germline CDR1 LGHNA, CDR2 YSLEER. The CDR3 covers 13 residues. Trimming took off 0 bases at V and 8 bases at J, with 7 bases between the two ends. CDR3 DNA: TGCGCCAGCAGCCAAGATGGGGGAGAAAAACTGTTTTTT. This codes for CASSQDGGEKLFF.

This clonotype was seen a handful of times. The chain employs TRBV9 and TRBJ1-2; TRBD1 might be the D (5 bases). Germline V gene lookup returns CDR1 SGDLS and CDR2 YYNGEE. The CDR3 is 13 residues long. V lost 0 bases, J lost 3 bases, and 6 bases lay in between. The CDR3 sequence is CASSVGGDYGYTF. CDR3 DNA: TGTGCCAGCAGCGTAGGGGGGGACTATGGCTACACCTTC.

The table lists this clonotype with many counts. The chain uses TRBV20-1 and TRBJ1-5; 9 bases fit TRBD1. Germline loops: CDR1 DFQATT, CDR2 SNEGSKA (reference sequence). The CDR3 is made up of 13 amino acids. V shed 5 bases, J shed 6 bases, and the junction held 5 bases outside the gene matches. CDR3: CSAWTGDGQPQHF. The CDR3 DNA reads TGCAGTGCTTGGACAGGGGACGGTCAGCCCCAGCATTTT.

In regard to this clonotype: This CDR3 is missing its conserved last phenylalanine or tryptophan, likely due to a read error. The limits of the CDR3 on the DNA are not certain, so only TCRdb's listed CDR3 is given. J is TRBJ1-1 and V is TRBV5-1; the table's D call, TRBD1, has no DNA check behind it. With termini counted, the CDR3 has 11 amino acids. CDR1 is SGHRS, CDR2 YFSETQ, per germline. CDR3 amino acids: CASSLSPETGV.

Regarding this clonotype: A much bigger clone sits one base away, suggesting this may be a read error. The CDR3 here is CATSPQERGALYNEQFF. CDR3 DNA: TGTGCCACCTCACCCCAGGAGCGGGGGGCCCTCTACAATGAGCAGTTCTTC. V usage is TRBV18 and J usage is TRBJ2-1, with 9 bases that match TRBD2. Germline CDR1 KGHSH, CDR2 LQKENI. The CDR3 is 17 residues long.

This clonotype showed up many times. The chain links TRBV19 to TRBJ2-5, with D unclear. Per germline, CDR1 LNHDA and CDR2 SQIVND (reference sequence). The V end lost 6 bases, the J end lost 5 bases, and 13 bases lay between the germline ends. This CDR3 has 13 amino acids. CDR3 DNA: TGTGCCAGTAGCCCGGCAGGACGGGAGACCCAGTACTTC. Protein product: CASSPAGRETQYF.

This clonotype showed up many times. This chain uses TRBV29-1 with TRBJ2-7, with D perhaps given as TRBD1 or TRBD2 (7 bases each). The V end lost 1 base, the J end lost 6 bases, and 16 bases lay between the germline ends. Germline values: CDR1 SQVTM, CDR2 ANQGSEA. The length of the CDR3 is 14 residues. The CDR3 DNA follows: TGCAGCGTTGAAGGGCCAGGGGGGGTAGGCGAGCAGTACGTC. It specifies CSVEGPGGVGEQYV.

In this sample, this clonotype turned up many times. The rearrangement uses TRBV20-1 and TRBJ2-5; 7 nucleotides match TRBD2. The germline V gene encodes CDR1 DFQATT and CDR2 SNEGSKA (reference sequence). V lost 4 bases to trimming and J lost 1 base; unmatched junction nucleotides: 0. This CDR3 spans 12 amino acids. CDR3 DNA sequence: TGCAGTGCTACTAGCGGCCAAGAGACCCAGTACTTC. The encoded protein is CSATSGQETQYF.

At least ten counts were recorded for this clonotype. For the CDR3, the DNA is TGTGCCAGCAGCTTCGAAGGAGGGGGGGTCGGGGAGCTGTTTTTT. Protein sequence: CASSFEGGGVGELFF. The chain recombines TRBV7-2 with TRBJ2-2; D may be TRBD2 (7 bases). V lost 3 bases to trimming and J lost 7 bases, with 15 bases between them. The CDR3 extends over 15 amino acids. The germline V gene has CDR1 SGHTA and CDR2 FQGNSA.

This clonotype occurred many times. The chain joins TRBV15 to TRBJ1-4; TRBD1 aligns across 10 bases. The CDR3 runs 15 residues. The junction had 3 bases not matched to a gene; V was cut back by 0 bases and J by 8 bases. CDR1 is LNHNV, CDR2 YYDKDF, per germline (reference sequence). CDR3 sequence reads: CATSREGTGDEKLFF. In nucleotides, the CDR3 is TGTGCCACCAGCAGAGAAGGGACAGGGGACGAAAAACTGTTTTTT.

Many counts were recorded for this clonotype. V usage is TRBV28 and J usage is TRBJ2-5; D remains ambiguous. Per the germline V gene, CDR1 is MDHEN and CDR2 is SYDVKM. The CDR3 contains 13 residues. Trimming took off 5 bases at V and 4 bases at J, with 11 bases between the two ends. The CDR3 spells CASSTPASETQYF. The CDR3 DNA reads TGTGCCAGCAGTACACCGGCTTCAGAGACCCAGTACTTC.

In its sample, this clonotype was seen many times. The chain couples TRBV5-1 to TRBJ2-1; the match to TRBD2 covers 8 bases. CDR3 size: 17 residues. V was clipped by 4 bases and J by 12 bases; unmatched bases: 21. Germline lookup yields CDR1 SGHRS and CDR2 YFSETQ. This chain's CDR3 is CASSGTASGPLLSLQFF. The CDR3 DNA reads TGCGCCAGCAGCGGGACCGCTAGCGGGCCGCTCCTTTCCTTGCAGTTCTTC.

This clonotype was seen repeatedly, ten times or more. The chain has TRBV5-1 and TRBJ2-5; possibly TRBD1 for D (5 bases). Trimming took off 0 bases at V and 5 bases at J, with 8 bases between the two ends. CDR3 length equals 13 residues. Germline V gene sequence: CDR1 SGHRS, CDR2 YFSETQ. The CDR3 DNA sequence: TGCGCCAGCAGCTTGGAGGGGCGGGAGACCCAGTACTTC. Protein sequence: CASSLEGRETQYF.

The table lists this clonotype with a few counts. The chain recombines TRBV5-6 with TRBJ1-5, with 9 bases matching TRBD1. The germline CDR1 and CDR2 sequences are SGHDT and YYEEEE. The length of the CDR3 is 16 residues. Trimming cost V 0 bases and J 6 bases; bases outside gene matches: 7. The CDR3 DNA reads as TGTGCCAGCAGCTTGGTCGGGGACAGGGACGGTCAGCCCCAGCATTTT. Protein sequence: CASSLVGDRDGQPQHF.

The table lists this clonotype with many counts. The rearrangement joins TRBV5-1 to TRBJ2-1; D possibly corresponds to TRBD1 (6 bases). V was shortened by 0 bases and J by 5 bases, with 12 bases between the two germline ends. CDR3 length equals 15 residues. Germline-derived CDR1 and CDR2 are SGHRS and YFSETQ. CDR3 DNA: TGCGCCAGCAGCTTGGTGGTGGGGGCCAACAATGAGCAGTTCTTC. Amino acids: CASSLVVGANNEQFF.

This clonotype has a handful of counts. V is TRBV7-9 and J is TRBJ1-2; D possibly corresponds to TRBD1 (5 bases). The germline CDR1 and CDR2 sequences are SEHNR and FQNEAQ (reference sequence). CDR3 length equals 16 residues. Trimming took off 5 bases at V and 4 bases at J, with 20 bases between the two ends. For the CDR3, the DNA is TGTGCCAGCAGCCGGACACTTTCCGAAATCGGCTATGGCTACACCTTC. The encoded protein is CASSRTLSEIGYGYTF.